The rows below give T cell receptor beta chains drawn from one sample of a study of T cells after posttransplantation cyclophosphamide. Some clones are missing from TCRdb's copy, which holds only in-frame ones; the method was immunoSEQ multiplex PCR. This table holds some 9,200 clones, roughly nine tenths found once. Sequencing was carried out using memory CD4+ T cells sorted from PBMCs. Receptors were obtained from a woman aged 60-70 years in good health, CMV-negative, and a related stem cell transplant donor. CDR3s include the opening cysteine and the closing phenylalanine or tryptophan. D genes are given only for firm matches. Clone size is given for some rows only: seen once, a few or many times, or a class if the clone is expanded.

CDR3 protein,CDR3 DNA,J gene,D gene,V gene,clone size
CASSPINRGADTQYF,TGTGCCAGCTCACCGATAAACAGGGGAGCAGATACGCAGTATTTT,TRBJ2-3,TRBD1,TRBV18,-
CASSLAGGTDTQYF,TGTGCCAGCAGCTTAGCGGGGGGGACAGATACGCAGTATTTT,TRBJ2-3,TRBD2,TRBV7-9,-
CASKAENYGYTF,TGTGCCAGCAAGGCGGAGAACTATGGCTACACCTTC,TRBJ1-2,-,TRBV6-1,once
CAISETGTVSSMDYTF,TGTGCCATCAGTGAGACAGGGACCGTTTCGTCTATGGACTACACCTTC,TRBJ1-2,-,TRBV10-3,once
CASSLGQRNGYTF,TGTGCCAGCAGTCTGGGACAGCGAAATGGCTACACCTTC,TRBJ1-2,TRBD1,TRBV6-5,-
CATSRGRQNTEAFF,TGTGCCACCAGTAGAGGCCGACAGAACACTGAAGCTTTCTTT,TRBJ1-1,-,TRBV15,-
CASSLSGQTGTEAFF,TGTGCCAGCAGTTTATCTGGACAGACGGGAACTGAAGCTTTCTTT,TRBJ1-1,-,TRBV27,-
CASTGTGYNQPQHF,TGTGCCAGCACCGGGACAGGGTACAATCAGCCCCAGCATTTT,TRBJ1-5,TRBD1,TRBV19,-
CSALGFPEQFF,TGCAGTGCTCTGGGCTTTCCCGAGCAGTTCTTC,TRBJ2-1,-,TRBV20-1,-
CASSFPRQTGSSGNTIYF,TGTGCCAGCAGTTTCCCCCGTCAGACAGGGTCCTCTGGAAACACCATATATTTT,TRBJ1-3,TRBD1,TRBV27,-
CASSWGSSGANVLTF,TGTGCCAGCAGTTGGGGCAGCTCTGGGGCCAACGTCCTGACTTTC,TRBJ2-6,-,TRBV6-6,-
CASSRDRPNSGANVLTF,TGTGCCAGTAGCCGGGACAGGCCTAACTCTGGGGCCAACGTCCTGACTTTC,TRBJ2-6,TRBD1,TRBV19,-
CASSDIRRSSLYEQYF,TGTGCCAGCAGTGATATTCGGAGATCTTCACTTTACGAGCAGTACTTC,TRBJ2-7,-,TRBV6-1,once
CASIPRDRTDYEQYF,TGTGCCAGCATCCCTCGAGACCGGACAGACTACGAGCAGTACTTC,TRBJ2-7,-,TRBV9,-
CASSLFGLAGTGELFF,TGTGCCAGCAGTTTGTTCGGACTAGCGGGCACCGGGGAGCTGTTTTTT,TRBJ2-2,TRBD2,TRBV5-4,-
CASSLSGLGYTF,TGTGCCAGCAGCTTATCAGGGCTTGGCTACACCTTC,TRBJ1-2,-,TRBV7-2,-
CASSLTLQGPTGELFF,TGCGCCAGCAGCCTTACCCTACAGGGTCCCACCGGGGAGCTGTTTTTT,TRBJ2-2,-,TRBV5-1,-
CASTTNLASGGAVMNEQFF,TGTGCCAGCACCACCAATCTGGCTAGCGGGGGGGCGGTGATGAATGAGCAGTTCTTC,TRBJ2-1,TRBD2,TRBV27,-
CASRPRDRGRETQYF,TGTGCCAGCAGACCCCGGGACAGGGGGAGAGAGACCCAGTACTTC,TRBJ2-5,TRBD1,TRBV6-5,-
CASSRDRDNSPLHF,TGTGCCAGCAGCAGGGACAGGGATAATTCCCCCCTCCACTTT,TRBJ1-6,TRBD1,TRBV6-1,-
CASRSADTQYF,TGCGCCAGCAGGTCGGCAGATACGCAGTATTTT,TRBJ2-3,-,TRBV4-3,once
CASNPTGTGGMNTEAFF,TGTGCCAGTAACCCGACCGGGACAGGGGGCATGAACACTGAAGCTTTCTTT,TRBJ1-1,TRBD1,TRBV19,-
CASSPPDNYEKLFF,TGTGCCAGCAGTCCTCCTGACAATTACGAAAAACTGTTTTTT,TRBJ1-4,-,TRBV28,-
CASSLGLARSYNEQFF,TGTGCCAGCAGCCTCGGACTAGCGCGATCCTACAATGAGCAGTTCTTC,TRBJ2-1,TRBD2,TRBV7-9,-
CASSYRTATGGYTF,TGTGCCAGCAGCTATAGGACAGCTACGGGAGGCTACACCTTC,TRBJ1-2,-,TRBV28,-
CASSPREGGELFF,TGTGCCAGCAGCCCACGGGAGGGCGGGGAGCTGTTTTTT,TRBJ2-2,TRBD2,TRBV11-3,-
CASSFVSGVFSGANVLTF,TGTGCCAGCAGCTTTGTTAGCGGGGTATTTTCTGGGGCCAACGTCCTGACTTTC,TRBJ2-6,TRBD2,TRBV7-2,-
CASRILQGHEQYF,TGTGCCAGCAGGATCTTACAGGGCCACGAGCAGTACTTC,TRBJ2-7,-,TRBV6-5,-
CASSVATGNYGYTF,TGTGCCAGCAGTGTTGCCACCGGTAACTATGGCTACACCTTC,TRBJ1-2,-,TRBV25-1,-
CASTNPAAQPYNEQFF,TGTGCCAGTACCAACCCTGCGGCACAACCGTACAATGAGCAGTTCTTC,TRBJ2-1,-,TRBV19,-
CASSLAGMNRENTEAFF,TGTGCCAGCAGCTTAGCTGGGATGAATCGGGAGAACACTGAAGCTTTCTTT,TRBJ1-1,-,TRBV7-2,-
CATFSPRTGETQYF,TGTGCCACCTTTTCCCCCAGGACGGGGGAGACCCAGTACTTC,TRBJ2-5,-,TRBV15,-
CASSLRGGASNEQFF,TGTGCCAGCAGCCTCCGCGGGGGGGCCTCCAATGAGCAGTTCTTC,TRBJ2-1,TRBD2,TRBV7-2,-
CASSQVEGAGNQPQHF,TGCGCCAGCAGCCAAGTAGAAGGGGCTGGCAATCAGCCCCAGCATTTT,TRBJ1-5,-,TRBV4-1,-
CASRRGSYGYTF,TGTGCCAGCAGAAGGGGGTCCTATGGCTACACCTTC,TRBJ1-2,-,TRBV28,-
CASSLLGGSQHF,TGTGCCAGCAGTTTACTAGGGGGATCCCAGCATTTT,TRBJ1-5,-,TRBV28,-
CAWIKPGLINEQFF,TGTGCCTGGATAAAACCGGGACTAATAAATGAGCAGTTCTTC,TRBJ2-1,TRBD2,TRBV30,-
CAGSRTVYQPQHF,TGTGCCGGTAGTCGGACAGTCTATCAGCCCCAGCATTTT,TRBJ1-5,-,TRBV19,-
CASSLVRGALSGNTIYF,TGTGCCAGCAGCTTAGTTCGGGGGGCACTGTCTGGAAACACCATATATTTT,TRBJ1-3,-,TRBV7-9,once
CSFIGGQTSEKLFF,TGCAGCTTTATAGGGGGTCAGACGAGTGAAAAACTGTTTTTT,TRBJ1-4,-,TRBV29-1,-
CASSFRTSGGAGETQYF,TGTGCCAGCAGCTTTAGGACTAGCGGGGGGGCCGGGGAGACCCAGTACTTC,TRBJ2-5,TRBD2,TRBV7-2,-
CAISVGEGTQYF,TGTGCCATCAGTGTTGGGGAGGGGACCCAGTACTTC,TRBJ2-5,TRBD2,TRBV10-3,-
CASSLLWTGGVDTQYF,TGTGCCAGCAGCTTATTGTGGACGGGGGGCGTCGATACGCAGTATTTT,TRBJ2-3,-,TRBV7-9,-
CASSLPSGSGGSYEQYF,TGTGCCAGCAGCTTGCCGAGCGGGAGCGGGGGCTCCTACGAGCAGTACTTC,TRBJ2-7,TRBD2,TRBV5-4,-
CASSRQGWAYEQYF,TGTGCCAGCAGTCGACAGGGGTGGGCCTACGAGCAGTACTTC,TRBJ2-7,TRBD1,TRBV5-4,-
CASSLDTPEVNEQFF,TGCGCCAGCAGCTTGGATACCCCAGAGGTCAATGAGCAGTTCTTC,TRBJ2-1,-,TRBV5-1,few
CASSIGRGTLDTQYF,TGTGCCAGTAGTATAGGGCGGGGGACGCTAGATACGCAGTATTTT,TRBJ2-3,TRBD2,TRBV19,-
CASSQEAGADSPLHF,TGCGCCAGCAGCCAAGAGGCGGGGGCTGATTCCCCCCTCCACTTT,TRBJ1-6,-,TRBV4-3,-
CASSLDRGNEQFF,TGTGCCAGCAGCTTGGACAGGGGAAATGAGCAGTTCTTC,TRBJ2-1,TRBD1,TRBV7-8,-
CASSSRGGWVSTDTQYF,TGTGCCAGCAGCTCCCGAGGGGGATGGGTCAGCACAGATACGCAGTATTTT,TRBJ2-3,-,TRBV7-2,-
CAISESKQGLNQPQHF,TGTGCCATCAGTGAGTCAAAACAGGGCCTTAATCAGCCCCAGCATTTT,TRBJ1-5,-,TRBV10-3,-
CASSPPTGGRYTEAFF,TGTGCCAGCTCACCACCGACAGGGGGGAGGTACACTGAAGCTTTCTTT,TRBJ1-1,TRBD1,TRBV18,-
CASRQQGPAYEQYF,TGTGCCAGCAGGCAACAGGGTCCAGCCTACGAGCAGTACTTC,TRBJ2-7,-,TRBV2,-
CASSSLPIGTDTQYF,TGTGCCAGCAGCTCCCTTCCCATAGGCACAGATACGCAGTATTTT,TRBJ2-3,-,TRBV5-5,-
CASTPPRQGWGGNEKLFF,TGTGCCAGCACCCCTCCGAGACAGGGGTGGGGGGGCAATGAAAAACTGTTTTTT,TRBJ1-4,TRBD1,TRBV28,-
CASMGWTGGNQPQHF,TGTGCCAGCATGGGTTGGACAGGGGGCAATCAGCCCCAGCATTTT,TRBJ1-5,TRBD1,TRBV28,-